The following is a T cell receptor (beta chain) sequence with its context. The data originate from a study of blood T cell repertoires in COVID-19. Only in-frame clones appear in the TCRdb table, and some are missing; sequencing was by immunoSEQ multiplex PCR. The profile covers some 100,000 clones, with roughly 88% appearing a single time and roughly 8.1% taken by the ten largest. Germline CDR1 is SGHRS and CDR2 is YFSETQ. The germline V and J ends were trimmed by 1 base and 0 bases, with 17 bases remaining between them. This CDR3 comprises 18 residues. The sample was peripheral blood. The receptor comes from a woman in her 70s with acute or convalescent COVID-19. The gene calls are TRBV5-1 and TRBJ1-3, with D perhaps TRBD1 (5 bases). The CDR3 sequence: CASSLTVRRTGSGNTIYF. The CDR3 DNA sequence: TGCGCCAGCAGCTTGACGGTTCGCCGTACAGGCTCTGGAAACACCATATATTTT.